Presented here are 5 T cell receptor beta chains from one specimen sequenced in a study of T cell repertoires in cytomegalovirus infection. TCRdb re-called the reads with MiXCR, one entry per CDR3 protein. The sample consists of a few hundred thousand distinct CDR3 sequences, just under 35% of them appearing once. No antigens are known for them. Sequenced here: cultured PBMCs, sampled from culture after CMV antigen stimulation. These receptors all stem from a human donor in good health (CMV status not recorded). Some clones in this sample may be carry-over from other donors' samples.

This sequence joins TRBV10-3 and TRBJ2-3, with D unresolved. CDR1 and CDR2 from the germline V gene are ENHRY and SYGVKD. This CDR3 is built from 12 residues. Trimming stripped 10 bases from V and 3 bases from J, with 11 bases between. CDR3 DNA: TGTGCCAGCAAAGAACGGACAGATACGCAGTATTTT. Protein: CASKERTDTQYF.

This chain connects TRBV6-2 or TRBV6-3 to TRBJ2-7, with D unresolved. This CDR3 comprises 14 residues. Germline loops: CDR1 MNHEY, CDR2 SVGEGT. The V and J ends lost 0 bases and 0 bases respectively, with 6 bases between them. DNA of the CDR3: TGTGCCAGCAGTTACTCGCAGATCTCCTACGAGCAGTACGTC. As protein: CASSYSQISYEQYV.

This clonotype was counted only a few times. The CDR3 DNA follows: TGTGCCAGCAGCCCTTATGGAGGCGTGGACGGGGAGCTGTTTTTT. Translated, it gives CASSPYGGVDGELFF. The V and J genes are TRBV5-4 and TRBJ2-2, with D tentatively TRBD2 (5 bases). The V end lost 4 bases, the J end lost 7 bases, and 17 bases lay between the germline ends. Per germline, CDR1 SGHNT and CDR2 YYREEE (reference sequence). The CDR3 runs 15 residues. Combining the CDR3 with reference TRBV5-4 and TRBJ2-2 gives the whole variable domain ETGVTQSPTHLIKTRGQQVTLRCSSQSGHNTVSWYQQALGQGPQFIFQYYREEENGRGNFPPRFSGLQFPNYSSELNVNALELDDSALYLCASSPYGGVDGELFFGEGSRLTVL.

The sample holds many counts of this clonotype. The chain employs TRBV7-2 and TRBJ1-6; D may be TRBD1 (5 bases). Trimming removed 3 bases at V and 9 bases at J, with 12 bases between. From germline, CDR1 is SGHTA and CDR2 FQGNSA. The CDR3 length is 14 residues. CDR3 coding DNA: TGTGCCAGCAGCTTGGGACCACCGCTTTCACCCCTCCACTTT. Translating gives CASSLGPPLSPLHF.

The chain recombines TRBV6-2 or TRBV6-3 with TRBJ2-3; D possibly matches TRBD1 or TRBD2 (5 bases each). CDR1 and CDR2 from the germline V gene are MNHEY and SVGEGT. The CDR3 spans 14 residues. V lost 6 bases to trimming and J lost 7 bases, with 17 bases between them. CDR3 nucleotide sequence: TGTGCCAGCAGCCCTGATGAGACGGGGCATACGCAGTATTTT. The encoded protein is CASSPDETGHTQYF.